This T cell receptor (beta chain) was observed in a study of blood T cells in healthy people across ages. Broader study findings: Total diversity from one million sequenced T cells was likely underestimated. Changes seen in expanded clonotypes were possibly confounded by donor CMV status left unknown.

The donors, aged about 6 to 95, were healthy Caucasians from Russia. Through a sample-barcoded 5' primer and a J-beta primer mix, a second PCR was run for about 6 to 12 cycles. Every individual sample yielded 2.5 million or more paired-end reads (each containing CDR3). MiXCR was run by TCRdb on the 5' RACE reads, yielding one entry per CDR3 protein. The data contain around 500,000 distinct CDR3 sequences, around 48% of them seen just once; the ten biggest clones take up under 30%. This clonotype was picked up a small number of times. Its antigen remains unidentified. The germline V gene has CDR1 SGHRS and CDR2 YFSETQ. The CDR3 is made up of 15 amino acids. J lost 4 bases, V lost 4 bases, and 7 bases had no gene match.

The clonotype comes from a man at least 80 years old in good health. This chain connects TRBV5-1 to TRBJ1-4; TRBD1 agrees at 7 bases. Sequenced: blood. The CDR3 DNA reads TGCGCCAGCAGCCTGACCGGGACAGATAATGAAAAACTGTTTTTT. Protein: CASSLTGTDNEKLFF.